This T cell receptor beta chain was sequenced during a study of blood T cells in healthy people across ages (dated by TCRdb to about 2015). For context, the study as a whole: Template switching captured roughly one uniquely barcoded TCR beta cDNA molecule per two T cells in model experiments. Age-related changes in TCR beta repertoire diversity were measured in the study by deep sequencing normalized with unique cDNA molecular identifiers. Donors of different ages were randomly distributed across sequencing lanes to avoid experimental bias. The study analyzed two additional independent replicas of 1 million unique cDNA reads from the same blood draw for two donors, one aged 18 to 30 and one aged 80 or older. Donors were grouped into four age groups: young (average about 15 years), middle-aged (39), aged (about 60) and long-lived (82). The study at large found these results: The long-lived group showed more naive CD4+ T cells, fewer expanded clones and increased TCR diversity than the aged group, suggesting age selection. Because the CMV infection status of the donors was unknown, age-related changes in expanded clonotypes may potentially have been confounded. Estimates of total diversity based on one million sequenced T cells were considered lower bounds and underestimates. There was a strong correlation between observed TCR beta diversity and the percentage of naive T cells measured by flow cytometry. Conclusive comparison of naive and antigen-experienced compartments was prevented by the profiling of bulk unsorted PBMCs. Observed TCR beta diversity per million T cells fell roughly linearly with age, and a significant reduction was already apparent by age roughly 40.

Libraries were made using 5' RACE. This sample was sequenced with an Illumina HiSeq 2500. The second PCR ran for roughly 7 to 11 cycles and used a J-beta primer mix along with a sample-barcoded 5' primer. A template-switch 5' adaptor carrying 12 random nucleotides introduced a unique molecular identifier onto each TCR beta cDNA molecule. Each sample yielded at least 3 million CDR3-containing paired-end reads. The Mint cDNA synthesis kit, primed by a TRBC-specific oligonucleotide, was used to synthesize first-strand cDNA from all RNA. Following uracil-DNA glycosylase treatment, all cDNA underwent a first 18-cycle PCR with the universal primers M1SS and BC2_uni_R. As for how the authors treated the data: Normalization of each sample was performed by random selection of 1 million high-quality reads, each carrying a distinct molecular identifier. Reads sharing molecular identifiers were discarded rather than binned into consensus sequences. MiTCR, run with a Q25 quality threshold and the strictest error-elimination algorithm, handled CDR3 identification, clonotype clustering and error correction. A nonparametric unseen species model with Euler transformation was used to estimate lower-bound total TCR beta diversity. The public reads were reprocessed in TCRdb via fastp at Q25 and MiXCR, keeping in-frame beta chains. CDR3 protein sequences are deduplicated, and each keeps its most common genes and DNA. The V and J calls come from TCRdb's annotation, not from the publication. The sample yields roughly 500,000 distinct CDR3 sequences; 27% were counted once. Under 20% of the sample comes from the top ten.

A remark on this clonotype: Its antigen is unknown. No base quality information exists; no much larger clone differs at one position.

Systemically healthy Caucasian individuals from Russia, about 38 in total and aged about 6 to 95 years, were included as donors. Each donor gave approximately 9.4 milliliters of peripheral blood, drawn into EDTA-treated Vacutainer tubes. Ficoll-Paque density-gradient centrifugation was used to isolate PBMCs, with at least 6 million obtained per sample. Total RNA, at least 6 micrograms per sample, was extracted from PBMCs with Trizol reagent. For every donor, flow cytometry on a PBMC aliquot measured the percentage of naive CD45RAhigh/CD27high T cells. Sequences SEHNR (CDR1) and FQNEAQ (CDR2) are obtained from the germline V gene (reference sequence). Its CDR3 holds 12 amino acids, cysteine through phenylalanine. Just CDR3 DNA is preserved here, 36 bases in frame from base 1. V loses 4 bases of germline sequence and J loses 5 bases, and the interval between the two ends is 6 bases.

Sequenced: blood. This chain joins TRBV7-9 to TRBJ2-1; the D gene is not confidently resolved. This receptor was taken from a woman between 65 and 79 years old in good health. This receptor has the CDR3 CASSYINNEQFF. In nucleotides, the sequence is TGTGCCAGCAGCTATATAAACAATGAGCAGTTCTTC.